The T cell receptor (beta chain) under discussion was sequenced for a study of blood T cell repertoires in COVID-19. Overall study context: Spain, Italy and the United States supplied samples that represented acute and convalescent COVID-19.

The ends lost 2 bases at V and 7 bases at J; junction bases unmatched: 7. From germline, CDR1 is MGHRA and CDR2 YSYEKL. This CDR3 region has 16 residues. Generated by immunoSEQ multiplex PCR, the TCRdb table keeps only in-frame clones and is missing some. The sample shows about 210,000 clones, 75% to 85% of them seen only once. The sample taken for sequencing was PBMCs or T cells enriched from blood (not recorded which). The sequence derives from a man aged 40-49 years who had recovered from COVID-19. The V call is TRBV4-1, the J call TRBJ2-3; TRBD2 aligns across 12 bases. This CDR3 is CASSQSTSGGFNTQYF. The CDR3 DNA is TGCGCCAGCAGCCAATCTACTAGCGGGGGGTTTAATACGCAGTATTTT.